This record covers a single T cell receptor (beta chain). This entry comes from a study of CD8+ T cells in alopecia areata. With V trimmed by 2 bases and J by 4 bases, 6 bases remained unmatched. Germline loops: CDR1 SGHDT, CDR2 YYEEEE. This CDR3 is 15 amino acids long. The authors extracted RNA and reverse transcribed it into cDNA as the sequencing template. Here immunoSEQ multiplex PCR was the method, and the copy in TCRdb shows in-frame clones only, minus some. The sample consists of about 180,000 clones, about 72% of them appearing once. The specimen was CD8+ T cells sorted from blood, collected at week 0. This clonotype was obtained from a human donor with alopecia areata. This chain links TRBV5-6 with TRBJ2-1, with 7 bases that match TRBD2. The CDR3 spells CASSFGPSGYNEQFF. The CDR3 nucleotides read TGTGCCAGCAGCTTTGGTCCTAGCGGTTACAATGAGCAGTTCTTC.